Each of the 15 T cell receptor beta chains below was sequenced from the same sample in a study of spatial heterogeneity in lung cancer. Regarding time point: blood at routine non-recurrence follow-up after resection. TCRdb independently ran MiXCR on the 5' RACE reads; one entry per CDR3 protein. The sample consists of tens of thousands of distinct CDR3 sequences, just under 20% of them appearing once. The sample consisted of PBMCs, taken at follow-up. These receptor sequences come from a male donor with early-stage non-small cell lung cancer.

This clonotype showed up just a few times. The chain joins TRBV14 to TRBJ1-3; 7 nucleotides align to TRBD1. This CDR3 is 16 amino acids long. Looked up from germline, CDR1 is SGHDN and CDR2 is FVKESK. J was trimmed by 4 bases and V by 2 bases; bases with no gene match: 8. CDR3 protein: CASSQPPSTGGNTIYF. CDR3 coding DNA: TGTGCCAGCAGCCAACCCCCGTCGACAGGGGGAAACACCATATATTTT.

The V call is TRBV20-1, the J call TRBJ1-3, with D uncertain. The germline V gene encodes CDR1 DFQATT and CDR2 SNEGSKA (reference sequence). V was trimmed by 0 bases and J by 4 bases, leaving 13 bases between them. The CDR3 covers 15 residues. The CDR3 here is CSARDGLPAGNTIYF. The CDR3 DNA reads TGCAGTGCTAGAGATGGGTTACCGGCCGGAAACACCATATATTTT.

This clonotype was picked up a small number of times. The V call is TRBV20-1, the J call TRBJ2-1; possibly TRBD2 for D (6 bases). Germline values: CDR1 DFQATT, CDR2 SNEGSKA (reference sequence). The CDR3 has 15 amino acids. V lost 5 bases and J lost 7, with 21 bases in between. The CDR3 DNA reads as TGCAGTGCTGCTGACCTCGGGACTCCGTTTAATGAGCAGTTCTTC. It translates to CSAADLGTPFNEQFF.

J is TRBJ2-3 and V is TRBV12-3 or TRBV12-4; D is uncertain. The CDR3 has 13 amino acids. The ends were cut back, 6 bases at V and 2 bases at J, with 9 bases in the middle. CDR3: CASRKTSTDTQYF. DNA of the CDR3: TGTGCCAGCAGGAAGACCTCCACAGATACGCAGTATTTT.

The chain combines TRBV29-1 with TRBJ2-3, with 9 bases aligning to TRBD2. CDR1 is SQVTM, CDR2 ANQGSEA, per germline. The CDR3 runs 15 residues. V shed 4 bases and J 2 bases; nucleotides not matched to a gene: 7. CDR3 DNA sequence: TGCAGCGTTGCCGCGGCTAGCGGGAACACAGATACGCAGTATTTT. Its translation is CSVAAASGNTDTQYF.

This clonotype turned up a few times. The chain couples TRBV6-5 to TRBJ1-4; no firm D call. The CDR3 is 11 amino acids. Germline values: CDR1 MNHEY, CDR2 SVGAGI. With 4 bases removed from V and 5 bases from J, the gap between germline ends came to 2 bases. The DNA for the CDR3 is TGTGCCAGCAGTTCGAATGAAAAACTGTTTTTT. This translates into CASSSNEKLFF.

CDR3 in DNA: TGTGCCAGCAGCTCTAGGCCGGGTCAGGAGACCCAGTACTTC. Its translation is CASSSRPGQETQYF. This chain connects TRBV7-2 to TRBJ2-5; D unresolved. This CDR3 contains 14 residues. V was clipped by 4 bases and J by 5 bases, with 14 bases between them. Germline-derived CDR1 and CDR2 are SGHTA and FQGNSA.

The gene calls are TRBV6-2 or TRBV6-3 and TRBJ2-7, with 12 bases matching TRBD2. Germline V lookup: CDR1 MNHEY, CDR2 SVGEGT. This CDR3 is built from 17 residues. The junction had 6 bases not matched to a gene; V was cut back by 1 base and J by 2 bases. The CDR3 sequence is CASSYFLAGGPPYEQYF. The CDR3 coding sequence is TGTGCCAGCAGTTACTTTCTAGCGGGAGGGCCACCCTACGAGCAGTACTTC.

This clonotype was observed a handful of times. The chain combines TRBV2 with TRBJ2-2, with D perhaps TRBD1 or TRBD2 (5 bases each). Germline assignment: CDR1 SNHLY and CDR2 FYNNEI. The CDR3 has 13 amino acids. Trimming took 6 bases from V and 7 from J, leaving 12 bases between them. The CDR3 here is CASSGAFGGELFF. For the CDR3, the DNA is TGTGCCAGCAGCGGGGCGTTCGGCGGGGAGCTGTTTTTT. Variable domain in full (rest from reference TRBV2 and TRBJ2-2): EPEVTQTPSHQVTQMGQEVILRCVPISNHLYFYWYRQILGQKVEFLVSFYNNEISEKSEIFDDQFSVERPDGSNFTLKIRSTKLEDSAMYFCASSGAFGGELFFGEGSRLTVL.

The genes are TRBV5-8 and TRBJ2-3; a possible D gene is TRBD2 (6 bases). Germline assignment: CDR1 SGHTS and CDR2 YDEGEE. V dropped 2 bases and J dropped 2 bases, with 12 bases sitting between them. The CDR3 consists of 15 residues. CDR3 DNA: TGTGCCAGCAGCTTAGGAGGGATTGCCACAGATACGCAGTATTTT. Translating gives CASSLGGIATDTQYF.

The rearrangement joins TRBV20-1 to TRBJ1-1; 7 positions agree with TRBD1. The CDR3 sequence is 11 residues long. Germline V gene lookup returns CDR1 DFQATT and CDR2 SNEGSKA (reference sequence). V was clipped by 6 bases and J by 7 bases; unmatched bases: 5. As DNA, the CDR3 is TGCAGTGCCCGGACAGGAGTTGAAGCTTTCTTT. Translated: CSARTGVEAFF.

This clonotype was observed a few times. CDR3 region: CASSLQAGEKLFF. The CDR3 region has the DNA TGTGCCAGCAGCCTCCAGGCGGGGGAAAAACTGTTTTTT. The chain combines TRBV5-4 with TRBJ1-4; no definite D call. The germline gives CDR1 SGHNT, CDR2 YYREEE (reference sequence). The V end lost 4 bases, the J end lost 8 bases, and 12 bases lay between the germline ends. This CDR3 is built from 13 residues.

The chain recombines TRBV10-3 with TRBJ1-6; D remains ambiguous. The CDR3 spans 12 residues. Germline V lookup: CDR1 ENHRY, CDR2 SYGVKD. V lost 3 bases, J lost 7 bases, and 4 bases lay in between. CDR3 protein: CAISDGNSPLHF. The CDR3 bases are TGTGCCATCAGTGACGGGAATTCACCCCTCCACTTT.

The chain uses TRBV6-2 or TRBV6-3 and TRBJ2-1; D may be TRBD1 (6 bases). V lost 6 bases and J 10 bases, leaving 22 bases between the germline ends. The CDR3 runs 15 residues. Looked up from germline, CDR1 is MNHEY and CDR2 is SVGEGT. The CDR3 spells CASRPTGTPLGEQFF. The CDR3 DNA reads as TGTGCCAGCAGGCCGACCGGGACACCATTAGGGGAGCAGTTCTTC.

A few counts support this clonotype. CDR3 sequence reads: CSAISLAGSYEQYF. The CDR3 nucleotides read TGCAGTGCCATAAGCCTAGCGGGGTCCTACGAGCAGTACTTC. The V gene is TRBV20-1, the J gene TRBJ2-7, with 9 bases matching TRBD2. With V trimmed by 6 bases and J by 1 base, 7 bases remained unmatched. The germline gives CDR1 DFQATT, CDR2 SNEGSKA (reference sequence). The CDR3 length is 14 residues.